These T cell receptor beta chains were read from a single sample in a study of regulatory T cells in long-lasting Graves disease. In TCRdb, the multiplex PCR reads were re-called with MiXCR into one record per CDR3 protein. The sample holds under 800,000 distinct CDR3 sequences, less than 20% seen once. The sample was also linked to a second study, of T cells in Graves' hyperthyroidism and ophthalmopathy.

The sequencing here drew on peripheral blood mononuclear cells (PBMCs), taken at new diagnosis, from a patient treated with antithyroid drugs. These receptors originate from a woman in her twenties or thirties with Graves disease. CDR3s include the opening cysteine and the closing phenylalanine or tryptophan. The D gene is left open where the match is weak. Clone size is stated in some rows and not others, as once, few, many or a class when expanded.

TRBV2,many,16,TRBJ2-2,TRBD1,CASSVRRQGAGGELFF,TGTGCCAGCAGTGTTCGGAGACAGGGGGCGGGCGGGGAGCTGTTTTTT
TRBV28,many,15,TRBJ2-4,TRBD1,CASSHSGTGGNIQYF,TGTGCCAGCAGCCATTCCGGGACAGGGGGCAACATTCAGTACTTC
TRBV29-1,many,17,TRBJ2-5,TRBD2,CSVVGVKASGSLETQYF,TGCAGCGTTGTAGGGGTGAAGGCTAGCGGGAGTTTGGAGACCCAGTACTTC
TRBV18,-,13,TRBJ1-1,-,CASSPPDQTEAFF,TGTGCCAGCTCACCACCGGACCAGACTGAAGCTTTCTTT
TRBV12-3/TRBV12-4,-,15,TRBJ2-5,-,CASSFLAGIQETQYF,TGTGCCAGCAGTTTTCTGGCGGGAATCCAAGAGACCCAGTACTTC
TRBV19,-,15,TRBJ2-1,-,CASSAGLSSYNEQFF,TGTGCCAGTAGTGCGGGTTTAAGCTCCTACAATGAGCAGTTCTTC
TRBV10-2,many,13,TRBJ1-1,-,CASSTLGNTEAFF,TGTGCCAGCAGCACTCTTGGCAACACTGAAGCTTTCTTT
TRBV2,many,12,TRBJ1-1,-,CASSEFVTEAFF,TGTGCCAGCAGTGAGTTTGTGACTGAAGCTTTCTTT
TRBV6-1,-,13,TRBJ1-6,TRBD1,CASTRTGRSPLHF,TGTGCCAGCACCAGGACAGGTCGCTCACCCCTCCACTTT
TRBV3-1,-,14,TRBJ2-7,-,CASSQRERSDEQYF,TGTGCCAGCAGCCAACGGGAGAGAAGCGACGAGCAGTACTTC
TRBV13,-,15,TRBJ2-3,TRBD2,CASSFARGVTDTQYF,TGTGCCAGCAGCTTCGCCCGGGGGGTCACAGATACGCAGTATTTT
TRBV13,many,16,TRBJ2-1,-,CASSPPRESSYNEQFF,TGTGCCAGCAGCCCCCCCCGCGAAAGCTCCTACAATGAGCAGTTCTTC
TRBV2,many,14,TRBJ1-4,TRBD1,CASRSGTGGEKLFF,TGTGCCAGTCGATCCGGGACAGGGGGTGAAAAACTGTTTTTT
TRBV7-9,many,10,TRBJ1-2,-,CASSLHGYTF,TGTGCCAGCAGCTTACATGGCTACACCTTC
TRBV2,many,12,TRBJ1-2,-,CASTGDRLGYTF,TGTGCCAGCACCGGGGACCGCTTGGGCTACACCTTC
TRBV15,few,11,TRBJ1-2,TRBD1,CATSSGIRTGF,TGTGCCACCAGCAGCGGAATCAGGACAGGATTC
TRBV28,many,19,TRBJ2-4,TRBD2,CASSSGGLAGGLAKNIQYF,TGTGCCAGCAGCTCGGGGGGACTAGCGGGGGGGCTAGCCAAAAACATTCAGTACTTC
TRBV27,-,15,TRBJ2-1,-,CASSTLGEDYNEQFF,TGTGCCAGCAGTACACTCGGGGAGGATTACAATGAGCAGTTCTTC